The subject of this entry is one T cell receptor (beta chain). The antigen it recognizes is unknown. No base quality values were provided; no much bigger clone lies one nucleotide off. The CDR3 covers 13 residues, taking in both the cysteine and the phenylalanine. Only the CDR3 part of the read is kept: 39 bases, read in frame from the first base. Sequences KGHDR (CDR1) and SFDVKD (CDR2) are obtained from the germline V gene. This specimen comes from a study of blood T cells in healthy people across ages (dated by TCRdb to between 2015 and 2016). Looking at the study overall: In model experiments, roughly one uniquely barcoded TCR beta cDNA molecule per two T cells was captured by template switching. Age-related changes in TCR beta repertoire diversity were measured in the study by deep sequencing normalized with unique cDNA molecular identifiers. Four age groups were formed from the donors: young (average about 15 years), middle-aged (roughly 38), aged (about 68) and long-lived (roughly 88). To avoid experimental bias, donors of different ages were distributed randomly across sequencing lanes. Two additional independent replicas of 1 million unique cDNA reads from the same blood draw were analyzed for two donors (one aged 18 to 30 and one aged 80 or older). Results and caveats for the whole study, not just this receptor: Observed TCR beta diversity per million T cells fell roughly linearly with age, and a significant reduction was already apparent by age around 40. Estimates of total diversity from one million sequenced T cells were regarded as lower bounds and underestimates. The percentage of naive T cells measured by flow cytometry correlated strongly with observed TCR beta diversity. Donor CMV infection status was unknown, potentially confounding age-related changes in expanded clonotypes. Bulk unsorted PBMC profiling prevented conclusive comparison of naive and antigen-experienced compartments. The long-lived group showed more naive CD4+ T cells, fewer expanded clones and increased TCR diversity than the aged group, suggesting age selection.

Library preparation was by 5' RACE. The sequencing machine was an Illumina HiSeq 2500. A second PCR of roughly 7 to 12 cycles was run with a J-beta primer mix and a sample-barcoded 5' primer. A template-switch 5' adaptor carrying 12 random nucleotides introduced a unique molecular identifier onto each TCR beta cDNA molecule. Each sample yielded at least 2.5 million CDR3-containing paired-end reads. The Mint cDNA synthesis kit, primed by a TRBC-specific oligonucleotide, was used to synthesize first-strand cDNA from all RNA. After uracil-DNA glycosylase treatment, a first 18-cycle PCR used universal primers M1SS and BC2_uni_R on all cDNA. Regarding the original processing steps: For normalization, 1 million high-quality reads, each with a distinct molecular identifier, were randomly selected from each sample. Instead of being binned into consensus sequences, reads that shared molecular identifiers were thrown out. MiTCR, run with a Q25 quality threshold and the strictest error-elimination algorithm, handled CDR3 identification, clonotype clustering and error correction. Lower-bound total TCR beta diversity was estimated with a nonparametric unseen species model using Euler transformation. The raw public reads went through TCRdb reprocessing: fastp at Q25, MiXCR clone calling, in-frame beta chains kept. Rows with a matching CDR3 protein are joined into one entry that keeps the most common DNA and genes. Here the V and J calls rest on TCRdb's processing, not on the authors' analysis. The sample profile shows roughly 720,000 distinct CDR3 sequences; 53% of them were found once. The ten largest make up around 41% of the sample.

The donors were roughly 38 Caucasian individuals from Russia, aged roughly 6 to 95 years, who were systemically healthy. Each donor gave approximately 9.4 milliliters of peripheral blood, drawn into EDTA-treated Vacutainer tubes. Ficoll-Paque density-gradient centrifugation was used to isolate PBMCs, with at least 7 million per sample. Total RNA, at least 6 micrograms per sample, was extracted from PBMCs with Trizol reagent. For every donor, an aliquot of PBMCs went through flow cytometry to measure the percentages of naive CD45RAhigh/CD27high T cells. The origin of this receptor is a man at least 80 years old in good health. The chain is made from TRBV24-1 and TRBJ2-4, with TRBD1 perhaps the D gene, on 5 matching bases. The DNA end lines up better with TRBJ2-7; the J call may be wrong. Material: blood. The DNA sequence is as follows: TGTGCCACCAGTGATGGGGCCAATCTCGAGCAGTACTTC. Its coded protein is CATSDGANLEQYF.